Following are 27 T cell receptor beta chains from one sample sequenced in a study of blood T cell repertoires in COVID-19. The table came from immunoSEQ multiplex PCR; TCRdb's copy has only in-frame clones and leaves some out. The sample has approximately 200,000 clones, about 80% seen once; the top ten hold about 2.3%. Sequenced input: peripheral blood. Source of these receptors: an older woman with acute or convalescent COVID-19.

V gene TRBV4-2 combines with J gene TRBJ1-1; D perhaps matches TRBD1 (6 bases). Looked up from germline, CDR1 is LGHNA and CDR2 is YNFKEQ. This CDR3 has 15 amino acids. V gave up 6 bases and J gave up 5 bases, with 19 bases separating them. CDR3 coding DNA: TGTGCCAGCAGTAGGGACATCGCCCTGGGGACTGAAGCTTTCTTT. Encoded protein: CASSRDIALGTEAFF.

The table lists this clone with a few counts. CDR3 region: CASSQFTGEITGELFF. The DNA of the CDR3 is TGTGCCAGCAGCCAATTTACGGGGGAAATCACCGGGGAGCTGTTTTTT. The chain links TRBV4-2 to TRBJ2-2, with D possibly matching TRBD2 (6 bases). V gave up 2 bases and J gave up 4 bases, with 14 bases separating them. This CDR3 has 16 amino acids. In germline, CDR1 is LGHNA, CDR2 YNFKEQ.

The CDR3 coding sequence is TGTGCCAGCAAACCGGGACAGGGTTCCTACGAGCAGTACTTC. The encoded protein is CASKPGQGSYEQYF. The genes are TRBV6-6 and TRBJ2-7; 9 bases line up with TRBD1. Germline CDR1 is MNHNY and CDR2 is SVGAGI (reference sequence). Trimming at V came to 7 bases and at J to 1 base, leaving 5 bases not matched to a gene. The CDR3 is 14 residues long.

This clone was picked up one time. The CDR3 loop reads CASSQLAGGPHEQFF. DNA for the CDR3: TGTGCCAGTAGCCAACTAGCGGGGGGGCCGCATGAGCAGTTCTTC. The V gene is TRBV19, the J gene TRBJ2-1, with 13 bases lining up with TRBD2. The V and J ends lost 6 bases and 8 bases, in that order; junction bases with no gene match: 7. The CDR3 sequence is 15 residues long. Germline lookup yields CDR1 LNHDA and CDR2 SQIVND (reference sequence).

The chain joins TRBV7-8 to TRBJ2-1; 14 bases line up with TRBD2. The germline V gene encodes CDR1 SGHVS and CDR2 FQNEAQ. This CDR3 has 17 amino acids. V lost 7 bases and J lost 1; bases outside the gene matches: 6. CDR3 nucleotides: TGTGCCAGCACCAAGACTAGCGGGGGGGCTTCCTACAATGAGCAGTTCTTC. Translation: CASTKTSGGASYNEQFF. Full variable domain (remainder filled in from reference TRBV7-8 and TRBJ2-1): GAGVSQSPRYKVAKRGQDVALRCDPISGHVSLFWYQQALGQGPEFLTYFQNEAQLDKSGLPSDRFFAERPEGSVSTLKIQRTQQEDSAVYLCASTKTSGGASYNEQFFGPGTRLTVL.

The chain links TRBV11-1 to TRBJ2-5, with 7 bases that match TRBD1. The CDR3 sequence is 14 residues long. V lost 6 bases and J lost 10; bases outside the gene matches: 14. CDR1 is SGHAT, CDR2 FQDESV, per germline (reference sequence). The CDR3 loop is CASSKRDRGGGQYF. The CDR3 DNA follows: TGTGCCAGCAGTAAAAGGGACCGAGGGGGCGGCCAGTACTTC.

The rearrangement uses TRBV7-2 and TRBJ1-6; maybe TRBD1 (6 bases). This CDR3 is built from 15 residues. V was cut by 1 base and J by 10 bases, with 14 bases left in between. The germline CDR1 and CDR2 sequences are SGHTA and FQGNSA. CDR3 region: CASSLGRTARSPLHF. The CDR3 DNA sequence: TGTGCCAGCAGCTTAGGGAGGACAGCGCGGTCACCCCTCCACTTT.

The rearrangement uses TRBV6-2 or TRBV6-3 and TRBJ2-2; 16 bases are a match to TRBD2. Germline lookup yields CDR1 MNHEY and CDR2 SVGEGT. V gave up 2 bases and J gave up 0 bases; unmatched junction bases: 6. The CDR3 length is 20 residues. CDR3 nucleotide sequence: TGTGCCAGCAGTTACCTCCTGGGACTAGCGGGGGGGTCGAACACCGGGGAGCTGTTTTTT. Translation: CASSYLLGLAGGSNTGELFF.

This sequence joins TRBV29-1 and TRBJ1-1, with TRBD1 as a possible D gene (5 bases). CDR1 SQVTM and CDR2 ANQGSEA come from the germline V gene. The CDR3 length is 13 residues. The V end was cut by 7 bases, the J end by 0 bases, with 12 bases between. The CDR3 protein is CSGAGHLNTEAFF. In nucleotides, the CDR3 is TGCAGCGGGGCCGGACATTTGAACACTGAAGCTTTCTTT.

The rearrangement uses TRBV7-2 and TRBJ1-2; TRBD1 agrees at 8 bases. The germline V gene has CDR1 SGHTA and CDR2 FQGNSA. Losses at the gene ends were 0 bases for V and 4 bases for J; bases not matched to a gene: 4. The CDR3 has 15 residues. The CDR3, as DNA: TGTGCCAGCAGCTTAGCGCGACAGGGGTCCTATGGCTACACCTTC. Translated, it gives CASSLARQGSYGYTF. Looking up the rest from reference TRBV7-2 and TRBJ1-2 gives the full variable domain: GAGVSQSPSNKVTEKGKDVELRCDPISGHTALYWYRQSLGQGLEFLIYFQGNSAPDKSGLPSDRFSAERTGGSVSTLTIQRTQQEDSAVYLCASSLARQGSYGYTFGSGTRLTVV.

The chain employs TRBV6-5 and TRBJ1-2; 9 bases agree with TRBD1. The CDR3 is made up of 14 amino acids. Unmatched junction bases numbered 7, after V lost 7 bases and J lost 4 bases. From germline, CDR1 is MNHEY and CDR2 SVGAGI. The CDR3 reads CASKTGGRGYGYTF. The CDR3 bases are TGTGCCAGCAAAACAGGGGGCCGGGGCTATGGCTACACCTTC.

The chain couples TRBV5-1 to TRBJ2-3; no firm D call. The germline CDR1 and CDR2 sequences are SGHRS and YFSETQ. The ends were cut back, 4 bases at V and 0 bases at J, with 15 bases in the middle. The length of the CDR3 is 16 residues. CDR3: CASSPRGVTSTDTQYF. Written as DNA, the CDR3 is TGCGCCAGCAGCCCCCGAGGCGTAACTAGCACAGATACGCAGTATTTT.

The rearrangement joins TRBV19 to TRBJ1-2, with 11 bases matching TRBD1. Germline values: CDR1 LNHDA, CDR2 SQIVND (reference sequence). Losses at the gene ends were 5 bases for V and 7 bases for J; bases not matched to a gene: 3. The CDR3 has 13 residues. DNA for the CDR3: TGTGCCAGTAGTTCCGGGACAGGGGGTGGCTACACCTTC. It specifies CASSSGTGGGYTF.

The sample holds one count of this clone. V usage is TRBV27 and J usage is TRBJ2-1, with a possible D match to TRBD1 (6 bases). The V end was cut by 3 bases, the J end by 4 bases, with 7 bases between. The germline V gene has CDR1 MNHEY and CDR2 SMNVEV (reference sequence). This CDR3 contains 13 residues. CDR3 sequence: CASSLDRYNEQFF. The DNA of the CDR3 is TGTGCCAGCAGTTTGGACAGATACAATGAGCAGTTCTTC.

This rearrangement joins TRBV13 to TRBJ1-3; no definite D call. Germline CDR1 and CDR2: PRHDT and FYEKMQ (reference sequence). V lost 6 bases and J lost 4, with 10 bases in between. The CDR3 covers 13 residues. The CDR3 DNA is TGTGCCAGCAGGTCCACTCCAGGAAACACCATATATTTT. This codes for CASRSTPGNTIYF.

This chain links TRBV5-4 with TRBJ1-1, with D possibly matching TRBD1 (6 bases). The V end lost 1 base, the J end lost 0 bases, and 10 bases lay between the germline ends. This CDR3 comprises 15 residues. Germline V gives CDR1 SGHNT, CDR2 YYREEE (reference sequence). The CDR3 is CASSLSGAMNTEAFF. The CDR3 DNA reads TGTGCCAGCAGCTTGTCAGGGGCGATGAACACTGAAGCTTTCTTT.

V usage is TRBV5-1 and J usage is TRBJ1-2; no reliable D call. Germline V gives CDR1 SGHRS, CDR2 YFSETQ. The V gene lost 0 bases and the J gene lost 5 bases, with 14 bases spanning the gap. The CDR3 length is 15 residues. CDR3 coding DNA: TGCGCCAGCAGCTTGGCCGTAGTAGATAAGTATGGCTACACCTTC. Its protein is CASSLAVVDKYGYTF.

The chain employs TRBV5-5 and TRBJ1-4, with D possibly being TRBD1 (6 bases). The length of the CDR3 is 13 residues. Germline-derived CDR1 and CDR2 are SGHKS and YYEKEE (reference sequence). The ends were cut back, 4 bases at V and 8 bases at J, with 12 bases in the middle. The CDR3 bases are TGTGCCAGCAGCAGAGGGGGGGGCGAAAAACTGTTTTTT. As protein: CASSRGGGEKLFF.

This chain connects TRBV6-2 or TRBV6-3 to TRBJ1-3; tentatively, D is TRBD1 (5 bases). The CDR3 is 14 amino acids. Germline V gene data show CDR1 as MNHEY and CDR2 as SVGEGT. V was clipped by 6 bases and J by 0 bases, with 9 bases between them. The CDR3 sequence is CASSDSYSGNTIYF. The CDR3, as DNA: TGTGCCAGCAGCGACAGCTACTCTGGAAACACCATATATTTT.

The rearrangement links TRBV4-3 to TRBJ2-3; 7 bases map to TRBD1. Germline V gene data show CDR1 as LGHNA and CDR2 as YSLEER. V dropped 1 base and J dropped 1; count of bases not matched to a gene: 5. The CDR3 extends over 16 amino acids. In DNA form, the CDR3 reads TGCGCCAGCAGCCAAGCGACAGGGTGGGGCACAGATACGCAGTATTTT. This codes for CASSQATGWGTDTQYF.

This clone turned up a few times. The J gene is TRBJ1-3, the V gene TRBV5-1; 7 nucleotides match TRBD1. The CDR3 covers 15 residues. V shed 3 bases and J 3 bases; nucleotides not matched to a gene: 6. CDR1 is SGHRS and CDR2 is YFSETQ in the germline V gene. The CDR3 loop reads CASSSDTGVGNTIYF. CDR3 sequence (DNA): TGCGCCAGCAGCTCCGATACAGGGGTTGGAAACACCATATATTTT.

The chain combines TRBV14 with TRBJ1-6; TRBD1 is a possible D gene (6 bases). CDR3 length equals 15 residues. Deletions cut 2 bases from V and 6 bases from J, with 11 bases between. Germline CDR1 reads SGHDN; CDR2 reads FVKESK. The chain's CDR3 is CASSQRTVLNSPLHF. DNA of the CDR3: TGTGCCAGCAGCCAAAGGACAGTACTTAATTCACCCCTCCACTTT.

The rearrangement joins TRBV10-2 to TRBJ1-6, with TRBD1 matching over 7 bases. V lost 6 bases to trimming and J lost 10 bases; unmatched junction nucleotides: 15. Germline assignment: CDR1 WSHSY and CDR2 SAAADI. The CDR3 loop spans 16 amino acids. CDR3 protein: CASRPTGRWTGSPLHF. CDR3 nucleotides: TGCGCCAGCAGGCCGACAGGGAGGTGGACAGGCTCACCCCTCCACTTT.

The rearrangement links TRBV28 to TRBJ2-1; 11 nucleotides match TRBD2. Losses at the gene ends were 6 bases for V and 8 bases for J; bases not matched to a gene: 9. This CDR3 comprises 15 residues. Germline CDR1 and CDR2: MDHEN and SYDVKM. CDR3 bases: TGTGCCAGCAGCCCGGGGCTAGCGGGGGGCTATGAGCAGTTCTTC. Translating it yields CASSPGLAGGYEQFF.

The chain uses TRBV11-2 and TRBJ1-2; tentatively, D is TRBD1 (6 bases). The ends were cut back, 5 bases at V and 5 bases at J, with 18 bases in the middle. The CDR3 contains 15 residues. Germline-derived CDR1 and CDR2 are SGHAT and FQNNGV. As DNA, the CDR3 is TGTGCCAGCAGCATGCAAAGGGGGTTTGGGTATGGCTACACCTTC. Translation: CASSMQRGFGYGYTF.

In the case of this clone: The same CDR3 arises from other DNA sequences in this sample as well. The chain recombines TRBV6-2 or TRBV6-3 with TRBJ1-2, with D uncertain. This CDR3 is built from 13 residues. V was cut by 2 bases and J by 2 bases, with 6 bases left in between. The germline gives CDR1 MNHEY, CDR2 SVGEGT. The chain's CDR3 is CASSYQANYGYTF. CDR3 DNA: TGTGCCAGCAGTTACCAGGCGAACTATGGCTACACCTTC.

The chain links TRBV5-4 to TRBJ1-2; TRBD1 matches 7 bases. This CDR3 has 15 amino acids. The germline CDR1 and CDR2 sequences are SGHNT and YYREEE (reference sequence). V trimming: 4 bases; J trimming: 1 base; junction bases outside the gene matches: 7. The CDR3 DNA reads TGTGCCAGCAGCCGGGGGACAGAGTTTAACTATGGCTACACCTTC. This gives the protein CASSRGTEFNYGYTF.